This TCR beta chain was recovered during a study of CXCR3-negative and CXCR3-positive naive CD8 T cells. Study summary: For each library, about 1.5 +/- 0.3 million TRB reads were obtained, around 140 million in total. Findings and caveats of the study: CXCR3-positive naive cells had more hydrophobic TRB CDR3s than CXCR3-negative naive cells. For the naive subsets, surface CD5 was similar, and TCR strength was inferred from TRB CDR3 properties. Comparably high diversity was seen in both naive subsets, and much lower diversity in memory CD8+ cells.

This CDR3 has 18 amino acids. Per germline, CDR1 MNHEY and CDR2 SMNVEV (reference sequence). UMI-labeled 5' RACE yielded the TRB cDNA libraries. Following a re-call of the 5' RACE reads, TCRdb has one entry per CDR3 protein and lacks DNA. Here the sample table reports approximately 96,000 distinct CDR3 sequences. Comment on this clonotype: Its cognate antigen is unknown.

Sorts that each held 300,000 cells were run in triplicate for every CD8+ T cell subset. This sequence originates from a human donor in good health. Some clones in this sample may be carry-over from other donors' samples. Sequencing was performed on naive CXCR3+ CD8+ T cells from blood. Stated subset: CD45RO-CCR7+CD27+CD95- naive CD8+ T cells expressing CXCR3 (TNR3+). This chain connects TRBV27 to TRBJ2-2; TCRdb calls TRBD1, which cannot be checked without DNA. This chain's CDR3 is CASSRTGESFRYTGELFF.